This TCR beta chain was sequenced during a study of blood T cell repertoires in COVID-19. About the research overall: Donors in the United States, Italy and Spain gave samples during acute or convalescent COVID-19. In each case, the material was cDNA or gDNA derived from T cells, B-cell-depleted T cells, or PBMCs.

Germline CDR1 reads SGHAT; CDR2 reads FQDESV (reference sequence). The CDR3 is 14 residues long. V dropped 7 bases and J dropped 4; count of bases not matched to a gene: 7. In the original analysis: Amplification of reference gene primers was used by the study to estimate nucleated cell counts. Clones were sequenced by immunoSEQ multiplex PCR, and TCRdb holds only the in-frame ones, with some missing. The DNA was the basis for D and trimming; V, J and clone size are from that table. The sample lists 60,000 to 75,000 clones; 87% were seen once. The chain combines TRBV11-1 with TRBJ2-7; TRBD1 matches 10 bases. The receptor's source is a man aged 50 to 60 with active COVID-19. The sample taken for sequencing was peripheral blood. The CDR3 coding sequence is TGTGCCAGCAAGGTGGGGACAGGGGTATACGAGCAGTACTTC. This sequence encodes CASKVGTGVYEQYF.